The source of this T cell receptor (beta chain) is a study of OX40 agonist ivuxolimab in advanced cancers. Assay: immunoSEQ multiplex PCR; the TCRdb copy retains only in-frame clones and omits some. Altogether 90,000 to 100,000 clones are present, 89% being singletons, with the ten largest covering under 0.4%. V lost 3 bases and J lost 7, with 7 bases in between. CDR3 size: 11 residues. Germline CDR1 MNHNS, CDR2 SASEGT. V gene TRBV6-1 combines with J gene TRBJ2-7; D remains ambiguous. The sample consisted of CD4+ or CD8+ T cells sorted from blood, taken in a trial of the OX40 agonist ivuxolimab. This TCR was sampled from an adult with an advanced solid tumor such as melanoma, head and neck, liver or kidney cancer. As DNA, the CDR3 is TGTGCCAGCAGTGAGGTGGGGGAGCAGTACTTC. Translation: CASSEVGEQYF.